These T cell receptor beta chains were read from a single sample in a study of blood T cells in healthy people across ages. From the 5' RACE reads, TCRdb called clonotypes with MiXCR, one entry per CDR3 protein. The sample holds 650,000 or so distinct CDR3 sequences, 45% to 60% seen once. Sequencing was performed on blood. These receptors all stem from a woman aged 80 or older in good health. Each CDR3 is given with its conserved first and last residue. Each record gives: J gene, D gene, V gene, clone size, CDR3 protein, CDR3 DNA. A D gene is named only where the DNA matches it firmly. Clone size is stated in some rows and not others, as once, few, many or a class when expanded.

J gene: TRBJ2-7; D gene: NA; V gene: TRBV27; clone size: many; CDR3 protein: CASSLRLGRVYEQYF; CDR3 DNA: TGTGCCAGCAGTTTGCGACTGGGGCGCGTCTACGAGCAGTACTTC
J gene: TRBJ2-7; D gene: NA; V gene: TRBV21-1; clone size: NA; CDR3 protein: CASSKNPGTGDSNRHLVYEQYF; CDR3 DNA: TGTGCCAGCAGCAAGAACCCCGGGACAGGGGACAGTAACCGACACCTCGTTTACGAGCAGTACTTC
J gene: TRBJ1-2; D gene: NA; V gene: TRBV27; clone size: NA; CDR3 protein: CASSTTQHANYGYTF; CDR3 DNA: TGTGCCAGCAGTACCACCCAGCATGCTAACTATGGCTACACCTTC
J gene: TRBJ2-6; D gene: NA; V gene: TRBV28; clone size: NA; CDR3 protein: CASSLLRFGNPGANVLTF; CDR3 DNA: TGTGCCAGCAGTCTTCTGCGGTTTGGGAACCCTGGGGCCAACGTCCTGACTTTC
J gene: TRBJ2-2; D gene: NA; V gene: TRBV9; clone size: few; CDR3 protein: CASSVGSRTWNTGELFF; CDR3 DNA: TGTGCCAGCAGCGTAGGGTCAAGGACCTGGAACACCGGGGAGCTGTTTTTT
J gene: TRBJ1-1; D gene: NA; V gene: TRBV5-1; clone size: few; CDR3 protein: CASSLKGGSGTEAFF; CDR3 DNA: TGCGCCAGCAGCTTGAAGGGGGGCTCGGGAACTGAAGCTTTCTTT
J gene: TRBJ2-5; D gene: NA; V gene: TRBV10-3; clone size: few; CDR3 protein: CAISPTGTREETQYF; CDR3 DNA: TGTGCCATCAGTCCAACCGGGACAAGAGAAGAGACCCAGTACTTC
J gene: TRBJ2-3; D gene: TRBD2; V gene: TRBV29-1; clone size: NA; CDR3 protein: CSVSWTSAYTDTQYF; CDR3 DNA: TGCAGCGTTTCTTGGACTAGCGCCTACACAGATACGCAGTATTTT
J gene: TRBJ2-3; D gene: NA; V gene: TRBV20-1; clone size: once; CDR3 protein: CSARDPGSAGTDTQYF; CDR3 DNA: TGCAGTGCTAGAGACCCGGGGAGTGCTGGCACAGATACGCAGTATTTT
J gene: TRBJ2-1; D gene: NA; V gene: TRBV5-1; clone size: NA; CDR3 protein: CASSVAPPQREQFF; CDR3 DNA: TGCGCCAGCAGCGTGGCGCCTCCTCAACGGGAGCAGTTCTTC
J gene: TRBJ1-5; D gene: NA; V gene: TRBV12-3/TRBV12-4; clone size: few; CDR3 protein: CASSLSLWQPQHF; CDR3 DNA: TGTGCCAGCAGTTTGTCTCTATGGCAGCCCCAGCATTTT
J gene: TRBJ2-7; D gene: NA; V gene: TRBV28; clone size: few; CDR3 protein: CASSPLGGGREQYF; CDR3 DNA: TGTGCCAGCAGTCCCTTGGGGGGTGGTAGGGAGCAGTACTTC
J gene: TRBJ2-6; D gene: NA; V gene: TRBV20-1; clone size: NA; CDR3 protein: CGLFSPGANVLTF; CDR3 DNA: TGCGGCCTATTTAGCCCTGGGGCCAACGTCCTGACTTTC
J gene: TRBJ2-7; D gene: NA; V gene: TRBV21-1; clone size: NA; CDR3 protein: CAGHPFWHYEQYF; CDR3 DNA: TGTGCCGGACATCCTTTTTGGCACTACGAGCAGTACTTC
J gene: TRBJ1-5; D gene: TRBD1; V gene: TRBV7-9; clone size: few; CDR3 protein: CASSWDRGQPQHF; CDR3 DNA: TGTGCCAGCAGCTGGGACAGGGGTCAGCCCCAGCATTTT
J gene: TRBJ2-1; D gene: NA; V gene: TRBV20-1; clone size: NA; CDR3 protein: CSASRDPTYNEQFF; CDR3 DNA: TGCAGTGCTAGCAGGGACCCCACCTACAATGAGCAGTTCTTC
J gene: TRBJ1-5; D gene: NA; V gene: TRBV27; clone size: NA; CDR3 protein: CASSSLTGYTPQHF; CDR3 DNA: TGTGCCAGCAGTTCCTTGACAGGTTACACGCCCCAGCATTTT
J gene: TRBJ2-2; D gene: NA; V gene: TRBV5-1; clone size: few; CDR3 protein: CASSGAGTLNTGELFF; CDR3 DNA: TGCGCCAGCAGCGGAGCCGGGACACTGAACACCGGGGAGCTGTTTTTT
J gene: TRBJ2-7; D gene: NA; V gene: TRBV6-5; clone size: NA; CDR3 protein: CASSRSGREQYF; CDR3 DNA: TGTGCCAGCAGTCGATCGGGCCGGGAGCAGTACTTC
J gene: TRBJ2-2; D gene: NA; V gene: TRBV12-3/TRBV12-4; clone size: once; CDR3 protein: CASSLARGYTGELFF; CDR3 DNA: TGTGCCAGCAGTCTCGCGCGGGGTTACACCGGGGAGCTGTTTTTT
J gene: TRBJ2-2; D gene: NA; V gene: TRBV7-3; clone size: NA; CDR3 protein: CASGRMPGDPGGELFF; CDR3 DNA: TGTGCCAGCGGCCGAATGCCGGGAGACCCTGGCGGGGAGCTGTTTTTT
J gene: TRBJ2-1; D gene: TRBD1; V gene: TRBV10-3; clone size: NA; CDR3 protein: CAISSAGTGTYNEQFF; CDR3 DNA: TGTGCCATCAGCTCGGCCGGGACAGGGACCTACAATGAGCAGTTCTTC
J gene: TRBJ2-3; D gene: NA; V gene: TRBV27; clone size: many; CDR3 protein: CASSSPELVSTQYF; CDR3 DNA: TGTGCCAGCAGTTCCCCCGAACTAGTCTCCACGCAGTATTTT
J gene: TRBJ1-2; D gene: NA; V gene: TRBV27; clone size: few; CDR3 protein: CASSLGLSYGYTF; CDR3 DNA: TGTGCCAGCAGTTTAGGGCTCTCCTATGGCTACACCTTC
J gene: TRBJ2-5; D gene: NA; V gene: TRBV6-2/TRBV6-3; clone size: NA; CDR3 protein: CASSDREEGYEQYF; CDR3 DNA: TGTGCCAGCAGTGACAGGGAGGAAGGCTATGAGCAGTACTTC
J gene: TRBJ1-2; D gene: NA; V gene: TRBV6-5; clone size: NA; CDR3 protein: CASRDSLGYTF; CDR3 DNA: TGTGCCAGCCGCGACAGTTTAGGCTACACCTTC
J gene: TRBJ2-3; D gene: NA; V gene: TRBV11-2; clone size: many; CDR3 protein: CASSSSVLRGDTQYF; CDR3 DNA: TGTGCCAGCAGCTCGTCTGTCCTTAGGGGAGATACGCAGTATTTT
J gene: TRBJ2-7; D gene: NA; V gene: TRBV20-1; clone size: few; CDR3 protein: CSARVRYSYNEQYF; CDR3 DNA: TGCAGTGCTAGAGTAAGGTACTCCTACAATGAGCAGTACTTC
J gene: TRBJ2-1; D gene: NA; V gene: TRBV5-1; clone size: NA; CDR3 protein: CASSPSAGNEQFF; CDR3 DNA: TGCGCCAGCAGCCCTAGCGCAGGTAATGAGCAGTTCTTC
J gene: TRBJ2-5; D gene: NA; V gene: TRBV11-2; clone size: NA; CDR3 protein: CASSRDTQGTQYF; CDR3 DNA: TGTGCCAGCAGCCGGGACACCCAAGGGACCCAGTACTTC
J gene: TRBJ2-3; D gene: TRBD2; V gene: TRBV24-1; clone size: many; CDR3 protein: CATSDWAGRELTDTQYF; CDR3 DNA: TGTGCCACCAGTGATTGGGCTGGGCGGGAGCTGACAGATACGCAGTATTTT
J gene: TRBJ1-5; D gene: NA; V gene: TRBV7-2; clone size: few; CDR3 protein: CASSLVSFGDQPQHF; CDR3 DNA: TGTGCCAGCAGCTTAGTATCCTTTGGGGATCAGCCCCAGCATTTT
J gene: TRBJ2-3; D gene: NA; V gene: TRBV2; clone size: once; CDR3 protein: CASRVEQGFTDTQYF; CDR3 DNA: TGTGCCAGCAGGGTAGAACAGGGCTTCACAGATACGCAGTATTTT
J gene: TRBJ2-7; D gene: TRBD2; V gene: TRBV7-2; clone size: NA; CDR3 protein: CASSPWGLAGTSGEQYF; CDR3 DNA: TGTGCCAGCAGCCCCTGGGGACTAGCGGGAACTTCTGGCGAGCAGTACTTC
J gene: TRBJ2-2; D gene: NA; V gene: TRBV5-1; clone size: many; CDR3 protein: CASSLGESGELFF; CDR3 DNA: TGCGCCAGCAGCTTGGGAGAGTCCGGGGAGCTGTTTTTT
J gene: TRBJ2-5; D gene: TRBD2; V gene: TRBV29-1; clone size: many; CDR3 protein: CSAGTSGVRETQYF; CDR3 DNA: TGCAGCGCTGGGACTAGCGGGGTGAGGGAGACCCAGTACTTC
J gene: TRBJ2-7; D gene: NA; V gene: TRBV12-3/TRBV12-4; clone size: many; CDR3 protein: CASSPLRDHQREQYF; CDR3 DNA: TGTGCCAGCAGCCCCCTCCGGGACCACCAACGCGAGCAGTACTTC
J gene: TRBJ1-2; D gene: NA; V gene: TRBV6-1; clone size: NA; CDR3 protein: CASRDPGNYGYTF; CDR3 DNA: TGTGCCAGCAGGGACCCCGGTAACTATGGCTACACCTTC
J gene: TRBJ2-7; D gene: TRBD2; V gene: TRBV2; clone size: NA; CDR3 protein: CASSAVAGGLPYEQYF; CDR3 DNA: TGTGCCAGCAGCGCCGTAGCGGGAGGGCTCCCCTACGAGCAGTACTTC
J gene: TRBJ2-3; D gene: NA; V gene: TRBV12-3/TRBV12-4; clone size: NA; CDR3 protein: CASRVGGDTQYF; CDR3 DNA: TGTGCCAGCAGAGTTGGCGGAGATACGCAGTATTTT
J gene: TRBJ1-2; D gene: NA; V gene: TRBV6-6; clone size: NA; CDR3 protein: CASSYSRQGIGYTF; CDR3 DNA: TGTGCCAGCAGTTACTCGAGGCAGGGGATCGGCTACACCTTC
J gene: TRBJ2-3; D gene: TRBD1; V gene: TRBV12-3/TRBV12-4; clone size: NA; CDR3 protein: CASSFRQGSSTATQYF; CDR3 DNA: TGTGCCAGTAGTTTCCGACAGGGTTCCTCCACAGCTACGCAGTATTTT
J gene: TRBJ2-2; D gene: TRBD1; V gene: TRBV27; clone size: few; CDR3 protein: CASRIGTGVPGELFF; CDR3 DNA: TGTGCCAGCAGAATCGGGACAGGGGTCCCCGGGGAGCTGTTTTTT
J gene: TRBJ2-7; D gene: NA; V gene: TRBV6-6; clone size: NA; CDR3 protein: CASSSPDHSYEQYF; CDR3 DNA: TGTGCCAGCAGTTCCCCGGACCATTCCTACGAGCAGTACTTC
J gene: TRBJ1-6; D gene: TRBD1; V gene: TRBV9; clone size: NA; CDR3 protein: CASSVEDRSNSPLHF; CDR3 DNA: TGTGCCAGCAGCGTAGAGGACAGGAGCAATTCACCCCTCCACTTT
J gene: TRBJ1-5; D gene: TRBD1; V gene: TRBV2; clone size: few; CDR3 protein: CASRQGSSNQPQHF; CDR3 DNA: TGTGCCAGCCGACAGGGGAGTTCGAATCAGCCCCAGCATTTT
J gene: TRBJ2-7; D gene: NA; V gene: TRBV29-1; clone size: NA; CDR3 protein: CSVQGSGMDEQYF; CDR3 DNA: TGCAGCGTTCAGGGCTCGGGGATGGACGAGCAGTACTTC
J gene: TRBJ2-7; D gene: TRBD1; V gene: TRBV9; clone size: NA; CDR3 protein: CASSVSGGSEQYF; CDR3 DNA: TGTGCCAGCAGCGTCTCAGGGGGCAGCGAGCAGTACTTC
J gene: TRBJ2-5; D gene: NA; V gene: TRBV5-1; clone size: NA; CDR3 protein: CASSGVGVAEETQYF; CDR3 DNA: TGCGCCAGCAGCGGTGTAGGGGTCGCAGAAGAGACCCAGTACTTC
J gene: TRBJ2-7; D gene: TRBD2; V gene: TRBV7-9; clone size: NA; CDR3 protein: CASDLVGGFDEQYF; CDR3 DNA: TGTGCCAGCGACCTTGTCGGGGGGTTCGATGAGCAGTACTTC
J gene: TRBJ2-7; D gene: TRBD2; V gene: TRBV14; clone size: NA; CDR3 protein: CASSRPGTSGRHEQYF; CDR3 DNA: TGTGCCAGCAGTCGACCGGGGACTAGCGGGAGACACGAGCAGTACTTC
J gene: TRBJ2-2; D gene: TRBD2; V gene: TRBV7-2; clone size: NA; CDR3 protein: CASSLGGGGTNTGELFF; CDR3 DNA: TGTGCCAGCAGCTTAGGGGGGGGAGGGACTAACACCGGGGAGCTGTTTTTT
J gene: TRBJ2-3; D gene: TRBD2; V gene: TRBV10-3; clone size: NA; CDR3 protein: CAIGELTSGGPYTQYF; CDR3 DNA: TGTGCCATCGGTGAGCTGACTAGCGGGGGGCCATATACGCAGTATTTT
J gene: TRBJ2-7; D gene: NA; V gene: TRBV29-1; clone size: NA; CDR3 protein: CSVPGAETYEQYF; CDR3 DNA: TGCAGCGTTCCCGGGGCAGAGACCTACGAGCAGTACTTC
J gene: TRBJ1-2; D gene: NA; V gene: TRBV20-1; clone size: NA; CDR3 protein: CSAGTPNYGYTF; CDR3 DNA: TGCAGTGCTGGGACACCAAACTATGGCTACACCTTC
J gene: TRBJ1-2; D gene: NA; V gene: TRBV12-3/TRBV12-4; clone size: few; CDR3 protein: CASGRGAGGYTF; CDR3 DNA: TGTGCCAGCGGTAGGGGGGCAGGGGGCTACACCTTC
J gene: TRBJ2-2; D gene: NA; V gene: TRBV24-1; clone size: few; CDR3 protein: CATAGTSNTGELFF; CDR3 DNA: TGTGCCACCGCAGGGACAAGCAACACCGGGGAGCTGTTTTTT